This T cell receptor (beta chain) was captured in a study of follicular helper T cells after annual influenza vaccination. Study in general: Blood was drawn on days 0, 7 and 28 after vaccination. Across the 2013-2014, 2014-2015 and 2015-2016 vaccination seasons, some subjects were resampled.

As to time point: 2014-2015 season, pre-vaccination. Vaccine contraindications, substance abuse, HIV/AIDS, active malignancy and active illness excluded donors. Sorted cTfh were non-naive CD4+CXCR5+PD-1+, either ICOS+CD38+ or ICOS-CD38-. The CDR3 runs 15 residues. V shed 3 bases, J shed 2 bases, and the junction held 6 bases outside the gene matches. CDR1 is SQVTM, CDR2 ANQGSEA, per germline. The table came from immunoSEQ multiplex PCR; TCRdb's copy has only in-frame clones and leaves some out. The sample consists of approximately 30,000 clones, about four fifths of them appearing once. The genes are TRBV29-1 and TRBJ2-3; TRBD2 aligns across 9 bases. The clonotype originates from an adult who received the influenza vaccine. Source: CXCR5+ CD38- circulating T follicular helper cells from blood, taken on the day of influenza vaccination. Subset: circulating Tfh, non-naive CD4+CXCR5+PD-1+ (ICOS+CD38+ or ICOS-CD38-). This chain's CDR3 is CSVEVSGGFTDTQYF. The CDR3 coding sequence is TGCAGCGTTGAGGTCAGCGGGGGGTTCACAGATACGCAGTATTTT.